At least ten counts were recorded for the clone carrying this T cell receptor beta chain. This library used around 400 ng RNA and molecular barcoded adaptors spanning alpha/delta and beta/gamma chains. TCRdb redid the calling of the reads with MiXCR, one entry per CDR3 protein. The table includes around 29,000 distinct CDR3 sequences, around 14% detected once. The sample belongs to a study of read filtering for tumor transcriptome and immune sequencing. The CDR3 is 12 amino acids. Germline V gives CDR1 SQVTM, CDR2 ANQGSEA. The V and J ends lost 3 bases and 6 bases respectively, with 12 bases between them.

The chain joins TRBV29-1 to TRBJ2-7; no reliable D call. The clonotype was recovered from a donor at least 40 years old with multiple myeloma. The sample was a population of CD138-negative cells sorted from bone marrow. The CDR3 coding sequence is TGCAGCGTTGACGACGCGAACGGCGAGCAGTACTTC. Its translation is CSVDDANGEQYF.